This entry is about one T cell receptor (beta chain). Its antigen is unknown. Relapsing-remitting disease, either stable or active, was present in the multiple sclerosis controls, who were treatment-naive patients. CD8+ and CD4+ T cells were negatively isolated; TEMRA cells were FACS-enriched. The data belong to a study of CD8 T cells in Susac syndrome. Study-level findings and limits: The authors acknowledged that the study's TCR sequencing and HLA analysis involved relatively few individuals.

RNA amounts of about 0.5 to 1 ug underwent reverse transcription with random hexamers. A multiplex approach, immunoSEQ multiplex PCR, amplified TCR beta CDR3 across 54 Vbeta and 13 Jbeta. TCRdb passed the immunoSEQ multiplex PCR reads through MiXCR, listing each CDR3 protein once. The sample records around 270,000 distinct CDR3 sequences, 70% to 90% being singletons. Germline CDR1 GTSNPN, CDR2 SVGIG (reference sequence). The CDR3 spans 14 residues. With V trimmed by 4 bases and J by 3 bases, 4 bases remained unmatched. This sequence joins TRBV30 and TRBJ2-1; 9 bases align to TRBD2. The sequencing sample was made of CD8+ T cells from PBMCs. The TCR originated in a human donor with multiple sclerosis. CDR3 in amino acids: CAWIRLAVYNEQFF. The CDR3 coding sequence is TGTGCCTGGATAAGACTAGCGGTCTACAATGAGCAGTTCTTC.